The 17 T cell receptor beta chains presented below share a single source sample, sequenced in a study of regulatory T cells in long-lasting Graves disease. This sample's time point: newly diagnosed GD, antithyroid drugs for less than 3 months. PBMC-derived RNA was used for the TCR library. In building TCR beta libraries, iRepertoire HTBI primers were used together with Arm-PCR of CDR3 regions. TCRdb re-analysed the multiplex PCR reads in MiXCR, keeping a single row per CDR3 protein. The table includes 250,000 to 300,000 distinct CDR3 sequences, 15% to 20% detected once. This sample also appeared in a second study, on T cells in Graves' hyperthyroidism and ophthalmopathy.

The specimen comprised peripheral blood mononuclear cells (PBMCs), sampled at new diagnosis, from a patient treated with antithyroid drugs. The receptor set was obtained from a woman aged 25 to 39 with Graves disease.

In its sample, this clonotype was seen many times. The rearrangement links TRBV2 to TRBJ2-5; D remains ambiguous. This CDR3 contains 13 residues. CDR1 is SNHLY, CDR2 FYNNEI, per germline. V was clipped by 6 bases and J by 4 bases, with 12 bases between them. CDR3 DNA sequence: TGTGCCAGCAGCGACCCCAACTCAGAGACCCAGTACTTC. Residues: CASSDPNSETQYF.

This clonotype was picked up many times. V is TRBV9 and J is TRBJ2-2; no reliable D call. Per the germline V gene, CDR1 is SGDLS and CDR2 is YYNGEE. The CDR3 has 14 amino acids. V lost 0 bases and J lost 3, with 6 bases in between. The CDR3 here is CASSVVWDTGELFF. The CDR3 region has the DNA TGTGCCAGCAGCGTAGTGTGGGACACCGGGGAGCTGTTTTTT.

On this clonotype: Since a much larger clone is just one base distant, this may be a read error. The chain uses TRBV6-1 and TRBJ1-1; possibly TRBD1 for D (6 bases). V was pared by 3 bases and J by 11 bases, with 16 bases between. Germline lookup yields CDR1 MNHNS and CDR2 SASEGT. This CDR3 contains 13 residues. CDR3 residues: CASSERDNSMAFF. DNA for the CDR3: TGTGCCAGCAGTGAGCGGGACAATAGTATGGCTTTCTTT.

At least ten counts were recorded for this clonotype. The genes are TRBV27 and TRBJ2-5; D is unclear. There are 12 residues in the CDR3. CDR1 MNHEY and CDR2 SMNVEV come from the germline V gene (reference sequence). V was cut by 8 bases and J by 5 bases, with 12 bases left in between. CDR3 sequence reads: CASGSLGETQYF. CDR3 bases: TGTGCCAGCGGATCGTTAGGGGAGACCCAGTACTTC.

This clonotype was seen at least ten times. V and J are TRBV3-1 and TRBJ2-7, with D possibly being TRBD1 or TRBD2 (7 bases each). The V gene lost 5 bases and the J gene lost 5 bases, with 19 bases spanning the gap. CDR1 is LGHDT, CDR2 YNNKEL, per germline (reference sequence). The CDR3 totals 15 residues. The CDR3 loop is CASSERGGGGNEQYF. CDR3 DNA sequence: TGTGCCAGCAGCGAGCGGGGAGGGGGCGGCAACGAGCAGTACTTC.

This clonotype was counted only a few times. The CDR3 does not end in the conserved phenylalanine or tryptophan, so this is likely a read error. V gene TRBV27 combines with J gene TRBJ2-3; the D gene is possibly TRBD2 (5 bases). The CDR3 covers 15 residues. The germline V gene encodes CDR1 MNHEY and CDR2 SMNVEV (reference sequence). V lost 7 bases and J lost 0, with 14 bases in between. CDR3: CASMGSTGSTDTQYS. The DNA for the CDR3 is TGTGCCAGCATGGGATCGACGGGGAGCACAGATACGCAGTATTCT.

Ten or more counts support this clonotype. The chain carries TRBV5-1 and TRBJ1-6; no definite D call. Germline V CDR1 and CDR2: SGHRS, YFSETQ. CDR3 length: 16 residues. V was pared by 2 bases and J by 3 bases, with 12 bases between. The CDR3 DNA is TGCGCCAGCAGCTTCCAGACCGCGGGCTATAATTCACCCCTCCACTTT. It translates to CASSFQTAGYNSPLHF. Filled out from reference TRBV5-1 and TRBJ1-6, the complete variable domain reads KAGVTQTPRYLIKTRGQQVTLSCSPISGHRSVSWYQQTPGQGLQFLFEYFSETQRNKGNFPGRFSGRQFSNSRSEMNVSTLELGDSALYLCASSFQTAGYNSPLHFGNGTRLTVT.

The J gene is TRBJ2-7, the V gene TRBV7-9; TRBD2 is a possible D gene (6 bases). V was cut by 0 bases and J by 7 bases, with 16 bases left in between. The germline CDR1 and CDR2 sequences are SEHNR and FQNEAQ (reference sequence). The CDR3 covers 15 residues. The CDR3, as DNA: TGTGCCAGCAGCTTAGCTGGAGGGAGGAGTGGTGAGCAGTACTTC. This gives the protein CASSLAGGRSGEQYF. Combining the CDR3 with reference TRBV7-9 and TRBJ2-7 gives the whole variable domain DTGVSQNPRHKITKRGQNVTFRCDPISEHNRLYWYRQTLGQGPEFLTYFQNEAQLEKSRLLSDRFSAERPKGSFSTLEIQRTEQGDSAMYLCASSLAGGRSGEQYFGPGTRLTVT.

On this clonotype: This likely came from a read error, as a far larger clone is one base away. The chain is built from TRBV7-2 and TRBJ2-4; D is undetermined. The V gene lost 5 bases and the J gene lost 13 bases, with 18 bases spanning the gap. Per the germline V gene, CDR1 is SGHTA and CDR2 is FQGNSA. This CDR3 has 13 residues. The CDR3 coding sequence is TGTGCCAGCAGCGCCGCCCCCTACAATGAGCAGTACTTC. This gives the protein CASSAAPYNEQYF.

This clonotype was observed at least ten times. The rearrangement links TRBV7-9 to TRBJ1-5; possible D gene TRBD1, 6 bases. CDR1 and CDR2 (germline): SEHNR, FQNEAQ (reference sequence). The CDR3 covers 15 residues. The V end was cut by 5 bases, the J end by 4 bases, with 15 bases between. CDR3 sequence: CASSPGGGQNQPQHF. Here the CDR3 DNA reads TGTGCCAGCAGCCCCGGCGGGGGACAAAATCAGCCCCAGCATTTT.

The chain has TRBV4-1 and TRBJ2-5; 12 nucleotides match TRBD2. CDR3 length equals 15 residues. Germline V gives CDR1 MGHRA, CDR2 YSYEKL. J was trimmed by 4 bases and V by 5 bases; bases with no gene match: 5. In DNA, the CDR3 is TGCGCCAGCAGCTCCCTGACTAGCGGGGGAGAGACCCAGTACTTC. Protein sequence: CASSSLTSGGETQYF.

In this sample, this clonotype turned up many times. The V and J genes are TRBV7-8 and TRBJ2-7, with unresolved D. Germline CDR1 is SGHVS and CDR2 is FQNEAQ. Trimming took 5 bases from V and 4 from J, leaving 18 bases between them. The CDR3 consists of 15 residues. The CDR3 protein is CASSARPSRLYEQYF. The CDR3 nucleotides read TGTGCCAGCAGCGCTCGCCCCTCCCGATTGTACGAGCAGTACTTC.

V usage is TRBV18 and J usage is TRBJ1-3; 9 nucleotides match TRBD1. Losses at the gene ends were 6 bases for V and 0 bases for J; bases not matched to a gene: 6. CDR1 is KGHSH, CDR2 LQKENI, per germline. The CDR3 consists of 16 residues. CDR3 coding DNA: TGTGCCAGCTCCAACTCGGGACAGGGCTCTGGAAACACCATATATTTT. Protein sequence: CASSNSGQGSGNTIYF.

This clonotype has ten or more counts. This chain uses TRBV12-3 or TRBV12-4 with TRBJ1-4, with D possibly matching TRBD1 (6 bases). The CDR3 covers 15 residues. V shed 4 bases and J shed 8 bases, with 17 bases lying between them. DNA of the CDR3: TGTGCCAGCAGTTCTAGAACAGGGAGTGGAGAAAAACTGTTTTTT. Residues: CASSSRTGSGEKLFF.

This clonotype was detected many times. CDR3 sequence: CASSLGTAYGYTF. CDR3 nucleotide sequence: TGCGCCAGCAGCTTAGGGACAGCGTATGGCTACACCTTC. This chain connects TRBV5-1 to TRBJ1-2, with 7 nucleotides matching TRBD1. CDR1 is SGHRS, CDR2 YFSETQ, per germline. CDR3 size: 13 residues. The V segment lost 2 bases and the J segment 5 bases; nucleotides outside the gene matches: 3.

This clonotype was recorded at least ten times. The chain uses TRBV7-2 and TRBJ2-5; no clear D. The CDR3 sequence is 14 residues long. V lost 1 base and J lost 5, with 11 bases in between. The germline gives CDR1 SGHTA, CDR2 FQGNSA. CDR3 DNA sequence: TGTGCCAGCAGCTTAGTCTCGAGCGCGGAGACCCAGTACTTC. It specifies CASSLVSSAETQYF.

This clonotype was counted at least ten times. The J gene is TRBJ2-7, the V gene TRBV20-1; D possibly matches TRBD1 or TRBD2 (6 bases each). Germline CDR1 reads DFQATT; CDR2 reads SNEGSKA (reference sequence). The CDR3 totals 16 residues. Trimming removed 3 bases from V and 0 bases from J, with 18 bases in between. CDR3 amino acids: CSARFTRGESSYEQYF. The CDR3 DNA reads TGCAGTGCTAGGTTTACTAGGGGGGAGAGCTCCTACGAGCAGTACTTC.